This TCR beta chain was observed in a study of T cell responses to AZD1222 COVID-19 vaccine. Findings and limits, study-wide: Repertoire sampling happened only post peak T cell response. At baseline, just a handful of AZD1222 recipients tested seropositive. Spike was spanned by vaccine-associated CD4 TCRs, with dominance at 160-218 and 743-854.

V lost 4 bases and J lost 8; bases outside the gene matches: 8. Per the germline V gene, CDR1 is SGHNT and CDR2 is YYREEE (reference sequence). There are 13 residues in the CDR3. Repertoires were generated with immunoSEQ multiplex PCR, while TCRdb's copy carries only in-frame clones and drops some. The repertoire holds about 130,000 clones, with 85% as singletons. Samples with a second dose at about 4 or about 12 weeks were pooled together. Turning to this clone: Its antigen is unidentified.

This sequence was found in an adult who received the AZD1222 COVID-19 vaccine. The sequences come from peripheral blood, collected 28 days after the second AZD1222 dose. The chain combines TRBV5-4 with TRBJ1-2; 7 nucleotides match TRBD1. CDR3 sequence: CASSRDRVEGYTF. In DNA form, the CDR3 reads TGTGCCAGCAGCCGTGACAGGGTCGAGGGCTACACCTTC. The full variable domain, completed using reference TRBV5-4 and TRBJ1-2, is ETGVTQSPTHLIKTRGQQVTLRCSSQSGHNTVSWYQQALGQGPQFIFQYYREEENGRGNFPPRFSGLQFPNYSSELNVNALELDDSALYLCASSRDRVEGYTFGSGTRLTVV.